The clone carrying this T cell receptor (beta chain) was detected many times. Its antigen is still unknown. RNA transcripts were the template for amplifying TCR beta CDR3 regions. Primed by the HTBI set, a first-round RT-PCR was run on the TCR CDR3. TCRdb ran MiXCR on the multiplex PCR reads and lists one entry per CDR3 protein. Of hundreds of thousands of distinct CDR3 sequences listed, more than 12% are singletons. This CDR3 has 15 amino acids. Unmatched junction bases numbered 7, after V lost 0 bases and J lost 10 bases. From germline, CDR1 is SGHRS and CDR2 YFSETQ. The sample is drawn from a study of T cells in Graves' hyperthyroidism and ophthalmopathy. Study outcomes and limitations: Blood shared most expanded thyroid clonotypes above 0.001. Model-based prediction identified ophthalmopathy a median roughly 5.9 months prior to its onset.

J is TRBJ1-4 and V is TRBV5-1; 9 positions match TRBD1. The source is a woman in her forties or fifties with Graves' ophthalmopathy. The sequencing input was blood. The CDR3 here is CASSLVDGTGLKLFF. Here the CDR3 DNA reads TGCGCCAGCAGCTTGGTTGACGGGACAGGGCTAAAACTGTTTTTT.